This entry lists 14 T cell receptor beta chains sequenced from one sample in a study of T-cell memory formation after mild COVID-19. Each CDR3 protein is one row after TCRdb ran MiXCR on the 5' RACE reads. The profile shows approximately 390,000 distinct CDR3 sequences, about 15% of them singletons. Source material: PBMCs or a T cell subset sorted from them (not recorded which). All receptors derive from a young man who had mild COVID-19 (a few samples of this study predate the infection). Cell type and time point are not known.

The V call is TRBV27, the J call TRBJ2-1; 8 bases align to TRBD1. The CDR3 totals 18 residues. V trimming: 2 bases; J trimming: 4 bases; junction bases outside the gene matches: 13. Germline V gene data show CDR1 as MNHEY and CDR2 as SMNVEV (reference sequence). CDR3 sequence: CASSLGGGLGQVYNEQFF. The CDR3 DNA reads TGTGCCAGCAGTTTAGGTGGGGGCCTGGGACAGGTGTACAATGAGCAGTTCTTC.

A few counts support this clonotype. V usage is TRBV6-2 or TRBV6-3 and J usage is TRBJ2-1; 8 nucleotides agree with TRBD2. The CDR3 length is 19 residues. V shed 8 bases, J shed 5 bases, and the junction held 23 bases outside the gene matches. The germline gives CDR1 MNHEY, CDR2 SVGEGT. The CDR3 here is CASQGHGGGPNNRDNEQFF. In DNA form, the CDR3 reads TGTGCCAGCCAAGGACACGGCGGGGGGCCTAACAATCGTGACAATGAGCAGTTCTTC.

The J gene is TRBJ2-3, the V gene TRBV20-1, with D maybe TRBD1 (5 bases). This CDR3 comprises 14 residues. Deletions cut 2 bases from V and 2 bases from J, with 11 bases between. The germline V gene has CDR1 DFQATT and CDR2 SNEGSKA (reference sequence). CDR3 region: CSARKGWDTDTQYF. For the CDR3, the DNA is TGCAGTGCTAGAAAGGGGTGGGACACAGATACGCAGTATTTT.

CDR3 loop: CASSSHLSLEAFF. DNA for the CDR3: TGTGCCAGCAGTTCCCACCTTTCGCTAGAAGCTTTCTTT. The rearrangement links TRBV28 to TRBJ1-1; D call uncertain. With 4 bases removed from V and 8 bases from J, the gap between germline ends came to 14 bases. The CDR3 contains 13 residues. CDR1 and CDR2 (germline): MDHEN, SYDVKM.

The CDR3 region is CAWSGYGSYNEQFF. CDR3 sequence (DNA): TGTGCCTGGAGCGGTTATGGCTCCTACAATGAGCAGTTCTTC. The gene calls are TRBV30 and TRBJ2-1, with D uncertain. Germline assignment: CDR1 GTSNPN and CDR2 SVGIG (reference sequence). The CDR3 spans 14 residues. V was shortened by 3 bases and J by 0 bases, with 9 bases between the two germline ends.

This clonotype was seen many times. DNA of the CDR3: TGTGCCAGCAGTTTAGCGGTTGAAGCTTTCTTT. Translated, it gives CASSLAVEAFF. This chain uses TRBV12-3 or TRBV12-4 with TRBJ1-1, with no clear D. Trimming left V 0 bases short and J 7 bases short, with 3 bases between. CDR3 size: 11 residues.

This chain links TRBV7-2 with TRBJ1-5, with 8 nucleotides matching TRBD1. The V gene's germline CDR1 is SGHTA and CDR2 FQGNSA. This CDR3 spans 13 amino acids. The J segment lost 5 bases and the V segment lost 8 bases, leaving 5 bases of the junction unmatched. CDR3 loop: CASGQGADQPQHF. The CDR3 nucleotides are TGTGCCAGCGGCCAGGGGGCGGATCAGCCCCAGCATTTT. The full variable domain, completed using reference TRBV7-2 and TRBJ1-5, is GAGVSQSPSNKVTEKGKDVELRCDPISGHTALYWYRQSLGQGLEFLIYFQGNSAPDKSGLPSDRFSAERTGGSVSTLTIQRTQQEDSAVYLCASGQGADQPQHFGDGTRLSIL.

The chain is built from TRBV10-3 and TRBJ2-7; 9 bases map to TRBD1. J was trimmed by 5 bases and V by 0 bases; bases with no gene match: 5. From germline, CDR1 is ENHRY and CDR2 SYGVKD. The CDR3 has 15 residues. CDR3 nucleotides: TGTGCCATCAGTGAGTCGGGACAGGGTGTACACGAGCAGTACTTC. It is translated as CAISESGQGVHEQYF.

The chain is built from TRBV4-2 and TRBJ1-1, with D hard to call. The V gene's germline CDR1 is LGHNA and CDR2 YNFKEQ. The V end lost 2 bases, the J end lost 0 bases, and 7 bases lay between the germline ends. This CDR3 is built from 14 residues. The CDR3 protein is CASSQNSLNTEAFF. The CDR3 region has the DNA TGTGCCAGCAGCCAAAACTCACTGAACACTGAAGCTTTCTTT.

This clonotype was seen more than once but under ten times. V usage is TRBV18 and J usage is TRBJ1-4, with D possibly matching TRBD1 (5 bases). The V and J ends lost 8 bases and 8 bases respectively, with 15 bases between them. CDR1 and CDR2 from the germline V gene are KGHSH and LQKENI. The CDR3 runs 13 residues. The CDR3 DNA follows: TGTGCCAGCACCTCAGGGAGAAGGGAAAAACTGTTTTTT. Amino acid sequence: CASTSGRREKLFF.

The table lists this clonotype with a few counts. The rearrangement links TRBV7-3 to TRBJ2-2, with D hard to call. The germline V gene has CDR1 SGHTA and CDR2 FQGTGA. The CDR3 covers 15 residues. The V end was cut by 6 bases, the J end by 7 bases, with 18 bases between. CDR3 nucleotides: TGTGCCAGCAGAAGGGCCCTCCAATGGTGCGGGGAGCTGTTTTTT. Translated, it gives CASRRALQWCGELFF.

This CDR3 is CASSIGWEQYF. CDR3 nucleotides: TGTGCCAGTAGTATCGGGTGGGAGCAGTACTTC. The chain carries TRBV19 and TRBJ2-7, with no clear D. Trimming pared 3 bases from V and 7 bases from J, leaving 7 bases between. The germline V gene encodes CDR1 LNHDA and CDR2 SQIVND (reference sequence). The CDR3 has 11 amino acids.

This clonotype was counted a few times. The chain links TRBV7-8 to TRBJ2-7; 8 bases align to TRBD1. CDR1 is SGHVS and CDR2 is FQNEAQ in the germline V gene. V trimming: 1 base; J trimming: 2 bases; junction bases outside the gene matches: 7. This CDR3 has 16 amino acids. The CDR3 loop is CASSLDRGVRAYEQYV. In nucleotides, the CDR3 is TGTGCCAGCAGCTTAGACAGGGGGGTACGCGCCTACGAGCAGTACGTC.

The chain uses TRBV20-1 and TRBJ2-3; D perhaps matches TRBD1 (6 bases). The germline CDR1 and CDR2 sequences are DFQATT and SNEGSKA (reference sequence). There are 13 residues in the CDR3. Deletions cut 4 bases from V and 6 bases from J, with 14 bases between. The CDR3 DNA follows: TGCAGTGCTATGTTCAGGGGAGTGGATACGCAGTATTTT. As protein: CSAMFRGVDTQYF.